The next 26 T cell receptor beta chains were all read from a single sample in a study of radiation and T cells in renal cell carcinoma (TCRdb year 2020). The library came from the immunoSEQ multiplex PCR assay. Imported from immuneACCESS, the table was reduced by TCRdb to in-frame sequences with V and J called. These copies leave out some clones; in studies compared against another copy, an unresolved V gene accounts for under half, and the cause of the remainder is not known. The sample data list about 150,000 clones, and 87% of these were observed just once. Around 13% of the sample is taken by the ten largest. The time point label corresponds to: blood 2 weeks post-SBRT. This specimen's treatment or condition label, per the study, means: 15 Gy SBRT to primary tumor, nephrectomy 4 weeks later. The sample in question was blood, obtained from a patient whose treatment included radiotherapy and nephrectomy. The receptors were sampled from a woman in her 50s with renal cell carcinoma.

The rearrangement joins TRBV19 to TRBJ2-2; 10 nucleotides align to TRBD1. V gave up 5 bases and J gave up 1 base; unmatched junction bases: 1. This CDR3 spans 15 amino acids. The germline CDR1 and CDR2 sequences are LNHDA and SQIVND (reference sequence). CDR3: CASSRTGGNTGELFF. The DNA of the CDR3 is TGTGCCAGTAGTCGGACAGGGGGGAACACCGGGGAGCTGTTTTTT.

A note on this clone: The junction and the germline gene differ at one end; a read error may be behind it. V and J are TRBV2 and TRBJ1-2, with 7 bases aligning to TRBD1. This CDR3 has 13 residues. The germline V gene encodes CDR1 SNHLY and CDR2 FYNNEI. The CDR3 DNA follows: TGTGCCAGCAGCGAAGACAGGGACTATGGCTACACCTTC. Encoded protein: CASSEDRDYGYTF. The full variable domain, rest sourced from reference TRBV2 and TRBJ1-2, is EPEVTQTPSHQVTQMGQEVILRCVPISNHLYFYWYRQILGQKVEFLVSFYNNEISEKSEIFDDQFSVERPDGSNFTLKIRSTKLEDSAMYFCASSEDRDYGYTFGSGTRLTVV.

The chain joins TRBV19 to TRBJ1-1; D is uncertain. V was trimmed by 6 bases and J by 0 bases, leaving 8 bases between them. The germline gives CDR1 LNHDA, CDR2 SQIVND (reference sequence). The CDR3 spans 13 residues. The CDR3 nucleotides read TGTGCCAGTAGGCAGGTAGTGAACACTGAAGCTTTCTTT. It yields the protein CASRQVVNTEAFF.

The chain employs TRBV25-1 and TRBJ2-1; 10 nucleotides align to TRBD2. This CDR3 comprises 14 residues. The germline CDR1 and CDR2 sequences are MGHDK and SYGVNS. The ends lost 7 bases at V and 7 bases at J; junction bases unmatched: 7. Here the CDR3 DNA reads TGTGCCAGCACCCAGCGGGGGGGCCGGAATGAGCAGTTCTTC. Translating gives CASTQRGGRNEQFF.

The chain couples TRBV7-8 to TRBJ1-5, with D unresolved. Germline CDR1 reads SGHVS; CDR2 reads FQNEAQ. The CDR3 has 18 residues. V was clipped by 2 bases and J by 0 bases, with 17 bases between them. CDR3 sequence: CASSLHLHGEPSNQPQHF. In nucleotides, the CDR3 is TGTGCCAGCAGCTTACACTTACACGGGGAACCTAGCAATCAGCCCCAGCATTTT.

CDR3 sequence (DNA): TGTGCCAGCAGCTCGCAATACTACGAGCAGTACTTC. Translation: CASSSQYYEQYF. The chain employs TRBV7-9 and TRBJ2-7, with D unresolved. Germline CDR1 reads SEHNR; CDR2 reads FQNEAQ (reference sequence). The V gene lost 4 bases and the J gene lost 3 bases, with 7 bases spanning the gap. This CDR3 spans 12 amino acids. Full variable domain (outside the CDR3, taken from reference TRBV7-9 and TRBJ2-7): DTGVSQNPRHKITKRGQNVTFRCDPISEHNRLYWYRQTLGQGPEFLTYFQNEAQLEKSRLLSDRFSAERPKGSFSTLEIQRTEQGDSAMYLCASSSQYYEQYFGPGTRLTVT.

This rearrangement joins TRBV7-8 to TRBJ2-1, with 8 bases matching TRBD1. The CDR3 loop spans 15 amino acids. The V and J ends lost 5 bases and 6 bases, in that order; junction bases with no gene match: 9. The germline V gene has CDR1 SGHVS and CDR2 FQNEAQ. The CDR3 sequence: CASSDWDRQGNEQFF. For the CDR3, the DNA is TGTGCCAGCAGCGACTGGGACAGGCAAGGCAATGAGCAGTTCTTC.

CDR3 loop: CASSLETSTDTQYF. For the CDR3, the DNA is TGTGCCAGCAGCTTGGAGACTAGCACAGATACGCAGTATTTT. The chain joins TRBV5-6 to TRBJ2-3; D is ambiguous. The V end was cut by 0 bases, the J end by 0 bases, with 5 bases between. CDR3 size: 14 residues. CDR1 is SGHDT and CDR2 is YYEEEE in the germline V gene.

The chain couples TRBV11-2 to TRBJ2-7; D perhaps matches TRBD1 (6 bases). The germline CDR1 and CDR2 sequences are SGHAT and FQNNGV. Between the trimmed V and J ends, which lost 6 bases and 5 bases, there was a span of 14 bases. The CDR3 consists of 13 residues. The CDR3 DNA is TGTGCCAGCAGTTTCACAGGGACCGACGAGCAGTACTTC. Residues: CASSFTGTDEQYF.

This rearrangement joins TRBV6-1 to TRBJ1-1, with D perhaps matching TRBD1 (5 bases). This CDR3 has 13 amino acids. The germline CDR1 and CDR2 sequences are MNHNS and SASEGT. Between the trimmed V and J ends, which lost 7 bases and 8 bases, there was a span of 17 bases. The CDR3 nucleotides read TGTGCCAGCACTAACGAACGGGGGACGGAAGCTTTCTTT. It encodes CASTNERGTEAFF.

In its sample, this clone was seen once. The chain is built from TRBV5-1 and TRBJ1-1, with D possibly being TRBD1 (5 bases). Trimming removed 4 bases at V and 1 base at J, with 11 bases between. This CDR3 spans 14 amino acids. Germline V CDR1 and CDR2: SGHRS, YFSETQ. CDR3 DNA sequence: TGCGCCAGCAGCCCGGGGACGTGGAACACTGAAGCTTTCTTT. Its translation is CASSPGTWNTEAFF.

The chain carries TRBV18 and TRBJ2-7; TRBD2 might be the D (6 bases). The length of the CDR3 is 13 residues. V lost 3 bases, J lost 7 bases, and 13 bases lay in between. Germline-derived CDR1 and CDR2 are KGHSH and LQKENI. This CDR3 is CASSPGAREEQYF. CDR3 bases: TGTGCCAGCTCACCCGGGGCACGGGAGGAGCAGTACTTC.

The rearrangement joins TRBV6-5 to TRBJ1-2; 8 bases align to TRBD1. The CDR3 covers 15 residues. The V and J ends lost 0 bases and 4 bases, in that order; junction bases with no gene match: 4. In germline, CDR1 is MNHEY, CDR2 SVGAGI. CDR3 bases: TGTGCCAGCAGTTACTCGGAACAGGGGGGCTATGGCTACACCTTC. It translates to CASSYSEQGGYGYTF.

This clone has only one observation. V is TRBV7-8 and J is TRBJ1-1; no definite D call. The V end lost 3 bases, the J end lost 1 base, and 6 bases lay between the germline ends. The germline gives CDR1 SGHVS, CDR2 FQNEAQ. The CDR3 runs 13 residues. The CDR3 is CASSFTGNTEAFF. CDR3 nucleotide sequence: TGTGCCAGCAGCTTCACGGGGAACACTGAAGCTTTCTTT.

The chain employs TRBV6-4 and TRBJ1-2; D might be TRBD1 (6 bases). CDR3 length equals 15 residues. Germline V gene lookup returns CDR1 MRHNA and CDR2 SNTAGT. The V end lost 0 bases, the J end lost 3 bases, and 11 bases lay between the germline ends. CDR3 in amino acids: CASSDSRAGDYGYTF. The DNA of the CDR3 is TGTGCCAGCAGTGACTCCAGGGCAGGGGACTATGGCTACACCTTC.

The V and J genes are TRBV5-1 and TRBJ2-1; 11 bases line up with TRBD1. Trimming cost V 4 bases and J 2 bases; bases outside gene matches: 2. Germline V gene sequence: CDR1 SGHRS, CDR2 YFSETQ. The CDR3 has 15 residues. This chain's CDR3 is CASSRGQGAYNEQFF. CDR3 bases: TGCGCCAGCAGCCGGGGACAGGGGGCCTACAATGAGCAGTTCTTC.

This clone was detected a few times. Other DNA sequences in this sample translate to the same CDR3. The chain uses TRBV19 and TRBJ1-6, with unresolved D. In germline, CDR1 is LNHDA, CDR2 SQIVND (reference sequence). The CDR3 loop spans 13 amino acids. V was shortened by 1 base and J by 8 bases, with 6 bases between the two germline ends. The CDR3 loop reads CASSIGADSPLHF. CDR3 bases: TGTGCCAGTAGTATAGGGGCAGATTCACCCCTCCACTTT.

The J gene is TRBJ2-7, the V gene TRBV6-5; 8 nucleotides match TRBD2. The J segment lost 7 bases and the V segment lost 5 bases, leaving 13 bases of the junction unmatched. Germline CDR1 MNHEY, CDR2 SVGAGI. The CDR3 is made up of 15 amino acids. DNA for the CDR3: TGTGCCAGCAGTCTGAAGGGACTAGAGGCTTGGGAGCAGTACTTC. This sequence encodes CASSLKGLEAWEQYF.

V is TRBV6-1 and J is TRBJ2-7; 8 bases agree with TRBD1. Germline V gene lookup returns CDR1 MNHNS and CDR2 SASEGT. The CDR3 is made up of 12 amino acids. Trimming removed 10 bases from V and 2 bases from J; junction bases left unmatched: 4. DNA for the CDR3: TGTGCCACCGGGACAGGCCCCTACGAGCAGTACTTC. It is translated as CATGTGPYEQYF.

This chain links TRBV6-4 with TRBJ1-1, with D possibly TRBD1 on 6 matching bases. This CDR3 has 17 amino acids. V gave up 0 bases and J gave up 4 bases, with 18 bases separating them. Germline V gene data show CDR1 as MRHNA and CDR2 as SNTAGT. Here the CDR3 DNA reads TGTGCCAGCAGTGACTCGAGAAGGGGGGCGCCGGGCACTGAAGCTTTCTTT. Residues: CASSDSRRGAPGTEAFF.

The V call is TRBV5-1, the J call TRBJ1-1; a possible D gene is TRBD1 (6 bases). Trimming removed 3 bases from V and 2 bases from J, with 11 bases in between. This CDR3 spans 14 amino acids. In germline, CDR1 is SGHRS, CDR2 YFSETQ. Here the CDR3 reads CASSSQTGNTEAFF. CDR3 nucleotides: TGCGCCAGCAGCTCTCAGACAGGCAACACTGAAGCTTTCTTT.

This sequence joins TRBV27 and TRBJ1-1; 10 bases agree with TRBD1. V shed 7 bases and J 1 base; nucleotides not matched to a gene: 6. The germline V gene encodes CDR1 MNHEY and CDR2 SMNVEV (reference sequence). CDR3 length: 15 residues. Written as DNA, the CDR3 is TGTGCCAGCACCGGGACAGGGGAGGGGAACACTGAAGCTTTCTTT. Protein: CASTGTGEGNTEAFF.

This clone was counted between two and nine times. Other DNA sequences in the same sample also yield this CDR3. The chain employs TRBV5-4 and TRBJ2-5, with D perhaps matching TRBD1 or TRBD2 (5 bases each). From germline, CDR1 is SGHNT and CDR2 YYREEE (reference sequence). The length of the CDR3 is 14 residues. Between the trimmed V and J ends, which lost 0 bases and 1 base, there was a span of 7 bases. This chain's CDR3 is CASSLAGTQETQYF. CDR3 in DNA: TGTGCCAGCAGCTTGGCAGGGACCCAAGAGACCCAGTACTTC.

This clone was seen once. V gene TRBV7-2 combines with J gene TRBJ2-7, with TRBD1 matching 7 bases. The V segment lost 5 bases and the J segment 3 bases; nucleotides outside the gene matches: 4. CDR1 is SGHTA and CDR2 is FQGNSA in the germline V gene. The CDR3 loop spans 13 amino acids. CDR3 nucleotide sequence: TGTGCCAGCAGCCCACGGACAGGCTACGAGCAGTACTTC. Translation: CASSPRTGYEQYF.

The chain couples TRBV7-2 to TRBJ1-2; D may be TRBD1 (5 bases). Germline V gives CDR1 SGHTA, CDR2 FQGNSA. The V end was cut by 1 base, the J end by 3 bases, with 18 bases between. The CDR3 sequence is 17 residues long. This CDR3 is CASSLVLWGSEYYGYTF. Here the CDR3 DNA reads TGTGCCAGCAGCTTAGTACTGTGGGGGTCGGAATACTATGGCTACACCTTC.

The rearrangement joins TRBV11-2 to TRBJ2-4; TRBD2 matches at 13 bases. In germline, CDR1 is SGHAT, CDR2 FQNNGV. The V gene end was trimmed by 5 bases and the J gene end by 9 bases; junction bases not matched to a gene: 16. The CDR3 sequence is 18 residues long. The CDR3 loop reads CASSKRLAGGLSPSIQYF. CDR3 bases: TGTGCCAGCAGCAAAAGACTAGCGGGGGGCCTATCACCTTCCATTCAGTACTTC.